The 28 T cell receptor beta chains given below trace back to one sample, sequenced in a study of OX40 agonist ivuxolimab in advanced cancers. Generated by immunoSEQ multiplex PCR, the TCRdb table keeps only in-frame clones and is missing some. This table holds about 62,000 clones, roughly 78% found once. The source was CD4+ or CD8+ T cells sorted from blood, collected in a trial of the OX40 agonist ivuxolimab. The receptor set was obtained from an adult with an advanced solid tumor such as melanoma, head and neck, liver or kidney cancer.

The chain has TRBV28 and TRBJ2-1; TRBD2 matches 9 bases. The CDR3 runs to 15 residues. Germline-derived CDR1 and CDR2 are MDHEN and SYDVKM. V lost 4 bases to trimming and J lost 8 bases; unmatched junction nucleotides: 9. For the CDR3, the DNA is TGTGCCAGCAGTTCCTTGGCGGGAGGGCCGGATGAGCAGTTCTTC. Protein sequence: CASSSLAGGPDEQFF.

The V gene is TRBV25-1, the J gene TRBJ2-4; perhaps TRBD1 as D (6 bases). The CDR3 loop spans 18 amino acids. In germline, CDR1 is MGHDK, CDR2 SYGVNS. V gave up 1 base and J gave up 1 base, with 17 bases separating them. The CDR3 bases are TGTGCCAGCAGTGAATCGGTTTTGGGTCAGGGGGCCAAAAACATTCAGTACTTC. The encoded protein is CASSESVLGQGAKNIQYF.

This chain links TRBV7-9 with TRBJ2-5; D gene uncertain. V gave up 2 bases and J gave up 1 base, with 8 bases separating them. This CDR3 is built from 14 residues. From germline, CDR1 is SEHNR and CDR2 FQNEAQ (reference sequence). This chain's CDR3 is CASSLTNSQETQYF. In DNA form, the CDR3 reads TGTGCCAGCAGCTTAACGAACAGCCAAGAGACCCAGTACTTC.

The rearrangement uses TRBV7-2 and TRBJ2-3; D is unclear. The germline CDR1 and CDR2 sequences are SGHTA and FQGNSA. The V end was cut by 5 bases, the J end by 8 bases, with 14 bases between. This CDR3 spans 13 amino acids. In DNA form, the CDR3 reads TGTGCCAGCAGCCCTCAAGGTGTAGTTACGCAGTATTTT. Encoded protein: CASSPQGVVTQYF.

The chain's CDR3 is CASSSRDRGCAYEQYF. In DNA form, the CDR3 reads TGTGCCAGCAGCAGCCGGGACAGGGGTTGTGCTTACGAGCAGTACTTC. The chain uses TRBV21-1 and TRBJ2-7; TRBD1 is the table's D call and was not checked against the DNA. TRBV21-1 is a recognized pseudogene. The length of the CDR3 is 16 residues.

The CDR3 region is CASSLGDRVYGYTF. The DNA for the CDR3 is TGTGCCAGCAGCTTAGGGGACAGGGTTTATGGCTACACCTTC. The genes are TRBV7-2 and TRBJ1-2, with 9 bases fitting TRBD1. Trimming at V came to 1 base and at J to 5 bases, leaving 2 bases not matched to a gene. The CDR3 extends over 14 amino acids. Germline V lookup: CDR1 SGHTA, CDR2 FQGNSA.

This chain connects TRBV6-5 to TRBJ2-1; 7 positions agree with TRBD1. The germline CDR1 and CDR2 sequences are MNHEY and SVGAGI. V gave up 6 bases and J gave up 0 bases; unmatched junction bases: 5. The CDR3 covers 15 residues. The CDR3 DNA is TGTGCCAGCAGCGACGACAGGGCCTCCTACAATGAGCAGTTCTTC. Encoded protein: CASSDDRASYNEQFF.

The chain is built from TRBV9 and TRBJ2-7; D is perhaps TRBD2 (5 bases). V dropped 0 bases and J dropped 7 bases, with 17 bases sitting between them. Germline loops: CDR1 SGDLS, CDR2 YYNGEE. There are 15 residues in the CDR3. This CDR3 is CASSVGHTEAWEQYF. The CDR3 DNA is TGTGCCAGCAGCGTAGGACACACGGAGGCCTGGGAGCAGTACTTC.

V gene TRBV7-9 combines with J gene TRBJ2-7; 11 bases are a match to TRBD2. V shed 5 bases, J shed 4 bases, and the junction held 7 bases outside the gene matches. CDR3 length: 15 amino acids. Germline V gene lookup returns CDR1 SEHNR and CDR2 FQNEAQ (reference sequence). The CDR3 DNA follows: TGTGCCAGCAGCCCCTATAGCGGGGGGGATTACGAGCAGTACTTC. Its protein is CASSPYSGGDYEQYF.

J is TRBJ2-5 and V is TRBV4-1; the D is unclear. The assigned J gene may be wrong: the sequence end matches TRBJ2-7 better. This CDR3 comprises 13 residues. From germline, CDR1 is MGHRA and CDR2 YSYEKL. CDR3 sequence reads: CASSQTPTDEQYF. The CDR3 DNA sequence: TGCGCCAGCAGCCAGACCCCGACGGACGAGCAGTACTTC.

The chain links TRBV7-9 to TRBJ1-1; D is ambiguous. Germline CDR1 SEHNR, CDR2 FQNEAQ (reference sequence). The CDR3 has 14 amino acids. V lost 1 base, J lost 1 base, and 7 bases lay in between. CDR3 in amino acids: CASSLGLPNTEAFF. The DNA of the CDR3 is TGTGCCAGCAGCTTAGGACTCCCGAACACTGAAGCTTTCTTT.

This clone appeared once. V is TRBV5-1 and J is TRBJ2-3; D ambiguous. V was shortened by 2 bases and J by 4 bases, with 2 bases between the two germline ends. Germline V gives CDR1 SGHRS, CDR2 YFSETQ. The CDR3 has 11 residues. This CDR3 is CASSLSDTQYF. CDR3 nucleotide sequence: TGCGCCAGCAGCTTATCAGATACGCAGTATTTT.

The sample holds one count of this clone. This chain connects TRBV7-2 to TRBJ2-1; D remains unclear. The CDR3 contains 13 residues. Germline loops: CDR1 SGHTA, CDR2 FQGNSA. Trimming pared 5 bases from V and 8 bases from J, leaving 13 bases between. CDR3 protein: CASSPPGVHEQFF. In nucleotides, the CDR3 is TGTGCCAGCAGCCCCCCCGGTGTCCATGAGCAGTTCTTC.

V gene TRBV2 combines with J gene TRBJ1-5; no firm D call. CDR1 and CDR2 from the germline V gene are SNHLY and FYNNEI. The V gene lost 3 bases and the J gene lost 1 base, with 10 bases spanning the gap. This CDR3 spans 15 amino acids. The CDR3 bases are TGTGCCAGCAGTGAGGGTCAGACAAGCAATCAGCCCCAGCATTTT. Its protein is CASSEGQTSNQPQHF.

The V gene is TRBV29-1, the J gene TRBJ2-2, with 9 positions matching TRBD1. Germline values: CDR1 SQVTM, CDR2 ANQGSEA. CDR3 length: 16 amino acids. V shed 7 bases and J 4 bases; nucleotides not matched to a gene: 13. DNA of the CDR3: TGCAGCGCCGAACTGGGACAGGGATCTTCCACCGGGGAGCTGTTTTTT. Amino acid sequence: CSAELGQGSSTGELFF.

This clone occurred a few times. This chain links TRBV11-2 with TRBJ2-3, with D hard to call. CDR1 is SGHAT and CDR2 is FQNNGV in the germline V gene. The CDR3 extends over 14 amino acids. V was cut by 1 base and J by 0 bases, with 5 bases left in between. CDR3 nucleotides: TGTGCCAGCAGCTTAGTCCCTAGCACAGATACGCAGTATTTT. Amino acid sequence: CASSLVPSTDTQYF.

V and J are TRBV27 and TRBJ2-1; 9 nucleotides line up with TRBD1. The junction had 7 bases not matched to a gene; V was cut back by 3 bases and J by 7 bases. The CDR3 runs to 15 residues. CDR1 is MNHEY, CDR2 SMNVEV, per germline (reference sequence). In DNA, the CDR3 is TGTGCCAGCAGTTTGGAGGGGACAGGGCGTAATGAGCAGTTCTTC. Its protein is CASSLEGTGRNEQFF.

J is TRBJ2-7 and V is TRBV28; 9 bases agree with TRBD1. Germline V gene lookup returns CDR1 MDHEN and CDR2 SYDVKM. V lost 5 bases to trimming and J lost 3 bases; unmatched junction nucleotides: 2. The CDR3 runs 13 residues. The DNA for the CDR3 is TGTGCCAGCAGTCGACAGGGGGTCTACGAGCAGTACTTC. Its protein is CASSRQGVYEQYF.

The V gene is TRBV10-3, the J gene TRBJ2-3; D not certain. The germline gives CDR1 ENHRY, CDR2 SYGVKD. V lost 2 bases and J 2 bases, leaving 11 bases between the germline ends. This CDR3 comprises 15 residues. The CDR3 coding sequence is TGTGCCATCAGTGAGACTGAGACGTTCACAGATACGCAGTATTTT. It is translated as CAISETETFTDTQYF.

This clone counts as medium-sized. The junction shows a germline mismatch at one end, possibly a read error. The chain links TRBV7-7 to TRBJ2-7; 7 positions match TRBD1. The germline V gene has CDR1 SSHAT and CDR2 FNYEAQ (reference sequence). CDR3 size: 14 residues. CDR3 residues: CASSLGGQSYEQYF. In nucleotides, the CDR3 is TGTGCTAGCAGCTTAGGGGGACAGTCCTACGAGCAGTACTTC.

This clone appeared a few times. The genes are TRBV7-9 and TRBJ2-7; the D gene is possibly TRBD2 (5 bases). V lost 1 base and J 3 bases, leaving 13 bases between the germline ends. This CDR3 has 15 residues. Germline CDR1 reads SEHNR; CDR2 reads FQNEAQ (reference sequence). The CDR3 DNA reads TGTGCCAGCAGCTTAGTTCGAGGGAAGAGCTACGAGCAGTACTTC. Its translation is CASSLVRGKSYEQYF.

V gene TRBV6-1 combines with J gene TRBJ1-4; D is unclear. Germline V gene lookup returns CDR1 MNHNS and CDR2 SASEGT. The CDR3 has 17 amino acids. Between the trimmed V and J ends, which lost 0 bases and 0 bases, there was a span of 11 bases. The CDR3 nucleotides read TGTGCCAGCAGTGAAGCCGAAGAGGATGCAACTAATGAAAAACTGTTTTTT. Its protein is CASSEAEEDATNEKLFF.

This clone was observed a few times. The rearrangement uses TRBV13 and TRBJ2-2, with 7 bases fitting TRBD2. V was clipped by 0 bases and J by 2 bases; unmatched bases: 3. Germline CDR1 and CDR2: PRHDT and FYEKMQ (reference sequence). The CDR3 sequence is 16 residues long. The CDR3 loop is CASSLGRDYNTGELFF. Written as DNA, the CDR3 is TGTGCCAGCAGCTTAGGCCGGGACTATAACACCGGGGAGCTGTTTTTT.

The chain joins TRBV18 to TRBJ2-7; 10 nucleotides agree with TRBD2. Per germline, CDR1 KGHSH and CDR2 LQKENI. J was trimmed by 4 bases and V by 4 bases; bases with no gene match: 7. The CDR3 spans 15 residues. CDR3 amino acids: CASSLGTSAIYEQYF. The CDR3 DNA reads TGTGCCAGCTCACTGGGGACTAGCGCTATATACGAGCAGTACTTC.

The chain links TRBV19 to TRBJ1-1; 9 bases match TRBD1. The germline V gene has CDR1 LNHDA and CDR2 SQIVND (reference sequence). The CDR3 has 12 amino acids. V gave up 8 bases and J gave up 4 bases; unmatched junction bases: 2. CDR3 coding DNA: TGTGCCAGTTGGGACAGGGCCACTGAAGCTTTCTTT. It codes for CASWDRATEAFF.

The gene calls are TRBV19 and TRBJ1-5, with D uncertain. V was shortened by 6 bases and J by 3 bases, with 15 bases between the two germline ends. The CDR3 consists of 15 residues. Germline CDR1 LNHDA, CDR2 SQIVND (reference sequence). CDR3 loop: CASSLHEGFNQPQHF. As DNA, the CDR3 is TGTGCCAGTAGCCTCCACGAGGGTTTCAATCAGCCCCAGCATTTT. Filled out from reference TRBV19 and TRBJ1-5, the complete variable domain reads DGGITQSPKYLFRKEGQNVTLSCEQNLNHDAMYWYRQDPGQGLRLIYYSQIVNDFQKGDIAEGYSVSREKKESFPLTVTSAQKNPTAFYLCASSLHEGFNQPQHFGDGTRLSIL.

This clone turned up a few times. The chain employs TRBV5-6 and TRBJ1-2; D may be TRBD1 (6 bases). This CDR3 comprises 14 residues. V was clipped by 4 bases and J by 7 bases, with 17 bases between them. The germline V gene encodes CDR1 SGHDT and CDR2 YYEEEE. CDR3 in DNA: TGTGCCAGCAGCCCCGCCGGGGGCGAGCGTGGCTACACCTTC. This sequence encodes CASSPAGGERGYTF.

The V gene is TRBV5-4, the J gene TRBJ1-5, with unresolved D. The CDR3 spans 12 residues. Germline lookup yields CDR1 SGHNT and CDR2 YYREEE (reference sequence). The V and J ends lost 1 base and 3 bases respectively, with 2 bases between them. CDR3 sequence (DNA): TGTGCCAGCAGCTTGTTCAATCAGCCCCAGCATTTT. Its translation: CASSLFNQPQHF.